The 8 T cell receptor beta chains listed next were all sequenced from one sample in a study of cytotoxic CD8 clonotypes in ibrutinib-treated CLL. This table comes from immunoSEQ multiplex PCR, and its TCRdb copy is limited to in-frame clones, with some not included. Of approximately 100,000 clones in the sample, 70% to 80% were seen once. Specimen: PBMCs, collected after 12 months of ibrutinib treatment. Receptor source: a human donor with chronic lymphocytic leukemia.

V usage is TRBV6-1 and J usage is TRBJ2-7; possibly TRBD2 for D (5 bases). Germline CDR1 is MNHNS and CDR2 is SASEGT. The CDR3 runs 15 residues. Trimming cost V 8 bases and J 0 bases, with 17 bases left between them. CDR3 sequence (DNA): TGTGCCAGCGGACGGACGAGCACTAGCTCCTACGAGCAGTACTTC. Protein: CASGRTSTSSYEQYF.

This clone was detected a few times. The CDR3 DNA reads TGTGCCAGCAGTGTGGACAGGGGCCAAGAGACCCAGTACTTC. It specifies CASSVDRGQETQYF. The chain couples TRBV2 to TRBJ2-5; 9 nucleotides agree with TRBD1. The CDR3 consists of 14 residues. Germline CDR1 and CDR2: SNHLY and FYNNEI. Trimming took 4 bases from V and 1 from J; bases not matched to a gene: 1.

The J gene is TRBJ2-7, the V gene TRBV28; D unresolved. The CDR3 is made up of 13 amino acids. The germline gives CDR1 MDHEN, CDR2 SYDVKM. Between the trimmed V and J ends, which lost 4 bases and 1 base, there was a span of 8 bases. This chain's CDR3 is CASSSYRSYEQYF. For the CDR3, the DNA is TGTGCCAGCAGTTCGTACCGTTCCTACGAGCAGTACTTC.

The V and J genes are TRBV30 and TRBJ2-1, with 8 bases matching TRBD2. Germline trimming cut 3 bases from V and 4 bases from J; bases unmatched to any gene: 5. The CDR3 spans 14 residues. The germline V gene has CDR1 GTSNPN and CDR2 SVGIG (reference sequence). DNA of the CDR3: TGTGCCTGGAGAGGCGGGGGGTCGTACAATGAGCAGTTCTTC. Translation gives CAWRGGGSYNEQFF.

This clone was picked up a small number of times. The V call is TRBV6-5, the J call TRBJ2-7; D is uncertain. Looked up from germline, CDR1 is MNHEY and CDR2 is SVGAGI. CDR3 length: 13 residues. Trimming shortened V by 2 bases and J by 3 bases, and 8 bases separated the two germline ends. DNA of the CDR3: TGTGCCAGCAGTTACCCTCCAGTCTACGAGCAGTACTTC. Its translation is CASSYPPVYEQYF.

The rearrangement links TRBV5-1 to TRBJ2-5, with 13 bases that match TRBD2. The length of the CDR3 is 16 residues. Trimming cost V 4 bases and J 1 base; bases outside gene matches: 4. Per the germline V gene, CDR1 is SGHRS and CDR2 is YFSETQ. CDR3 loop: CASSAGLAGVQETQYF. CDR3 DNA: TGCGCCAGCAGCGCCGGACTAGCGGGGGTCCAAGAGACCCAGTACTTC.

J is TRBJ1-4 and V is TRBV7-3; D is ambiguous. Per the germline V gene, CDR1 is SGHTA and CDR2 is FQGTGA. The ends were cut back, 2 bases at V and 5 bases at J, with 12 bases in the middle. The CDR3 consists of 15 residues. As DNA, the CDR3 is TGTGCCAGCAGCTTACGAGGGAGCACCAATGAAAAACTGTTTTTT. Translation gives CASSLRGSTNEKLFF.

The chain couples TRBV15 to TRBJ2-4, with D maybe TRBD2 (5 bases). Germline assignment: CDR1 LNHNV and CDR2 YYDKDF (reference sequence). The CDR3 extends over 13 amino acids. Between the trimmed V and J ends, which lost 9 bases and 0 bases, there was a span of 9 bases. CDR3 sequence: CATEAGAKNIQYF. CDR3 DNA sequence: TGTGCCACGGAGGCGGGAGCCAAAAACATTCAGTACTTC.